This paragraph reports one T cell receptor beta chain. The target antigen is unknown. The sample comes from a study of cytomegalovirus exposure and HLA in healthy donors. Study-wide results and limits: The Asian-associated ancestry cluster reportedly had fewer N-insertions than the approximately 610-donor mean in a later analysis. Reported findings show TCR beta sequences accurately forecast HLA-A and HLA-B alleles in most subjects.

This PCR relied on a set of 60 Vbeta primers and 13 Jbeta primers. This table comes from immunoSEQ multiplex PCR, and its TCRdb copy is limited to in-frame clones, with some not included. This table lists tens of thousands of clones. With V trimmed by 0 bases and J by 10 bases, 13 bases remained unmatched. CDR3 length: 16 residues. CDR1 is KGHSH, CDR2 LQKENI, per germline. The clonotype originates from a man aged 55 to 70 in good health and CMV-seropositive. Material for sequencing was PBMCs. The chain employs TRBV18 and TRBJ2-5, with TRBD2 matching over 8 bases. As DNA, the CDR3 is TGTGCCAGCTCACCACCGTTCCTAGCGGGCCGTAAGGACCAGTACTTC. Its translation is CASSPPFLAGRKDQYF.